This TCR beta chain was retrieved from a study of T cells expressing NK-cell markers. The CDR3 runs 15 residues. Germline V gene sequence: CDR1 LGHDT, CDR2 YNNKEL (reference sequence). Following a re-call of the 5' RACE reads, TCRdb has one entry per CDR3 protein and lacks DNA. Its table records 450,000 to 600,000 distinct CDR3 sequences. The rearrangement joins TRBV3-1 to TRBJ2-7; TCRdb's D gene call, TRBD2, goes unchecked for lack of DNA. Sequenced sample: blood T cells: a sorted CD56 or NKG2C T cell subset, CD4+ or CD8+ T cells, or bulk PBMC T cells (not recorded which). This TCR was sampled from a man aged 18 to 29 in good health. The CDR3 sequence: CASSQTSGTNYEQYF.